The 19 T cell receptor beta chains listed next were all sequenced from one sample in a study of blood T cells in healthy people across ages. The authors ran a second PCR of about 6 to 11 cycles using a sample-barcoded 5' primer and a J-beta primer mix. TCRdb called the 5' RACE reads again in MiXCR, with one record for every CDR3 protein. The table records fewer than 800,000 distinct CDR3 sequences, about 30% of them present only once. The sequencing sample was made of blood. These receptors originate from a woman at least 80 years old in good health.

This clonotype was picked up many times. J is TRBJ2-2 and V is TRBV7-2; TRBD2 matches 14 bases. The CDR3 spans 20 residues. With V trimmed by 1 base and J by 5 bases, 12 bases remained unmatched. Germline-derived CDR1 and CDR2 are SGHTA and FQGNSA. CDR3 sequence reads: CASSLVFVGLAGGDTGELFF. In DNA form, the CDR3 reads TGTGCCAGCAGCTTAGTGTTCGTTGGACTAGCGGGGGGAGATACCGGGGAGCTGTTTTTT.

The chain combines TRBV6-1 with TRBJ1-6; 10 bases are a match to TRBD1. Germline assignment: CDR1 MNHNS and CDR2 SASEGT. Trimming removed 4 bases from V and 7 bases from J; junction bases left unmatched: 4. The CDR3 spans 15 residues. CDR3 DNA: TGTGCCAGCAGTGCCTGGACAGGGGGGAATTCACCCCTCCACTTT. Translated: CASSAWTGGNSPLHF.

The CDR3 nucleotides read TGCGCCAGCAGCGAACTTGGACAGCTCAACGGCTACACCTTC. This sequence encodes CASSELGQLNGYTF. The chain carries TRBV5-1 and TRBJ1-2; D possibly corresponds to TRBD1 (6 bases). Trimming stripped 4 bases from V and 8 bases from J, with 18 bases between. Germline lookup yields CDR1 SGHRS and CDR2 YFSETQ. CDR3 length: 14 residues.

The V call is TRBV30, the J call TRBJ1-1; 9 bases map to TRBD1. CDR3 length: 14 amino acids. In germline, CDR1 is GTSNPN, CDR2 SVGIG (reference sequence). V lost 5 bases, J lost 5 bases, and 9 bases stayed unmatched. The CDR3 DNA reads TGTGCCTGGGAAACCGGGACAGGGCTTACTGAAGCTTTCTTT. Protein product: CAWETGTGLTEAFF.

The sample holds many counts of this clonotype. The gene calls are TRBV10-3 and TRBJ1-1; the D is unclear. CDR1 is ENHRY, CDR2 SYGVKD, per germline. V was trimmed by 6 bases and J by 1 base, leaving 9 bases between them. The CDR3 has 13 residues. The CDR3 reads CAIRNTGNTEAFF. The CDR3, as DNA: TGTGCCATCAGGAATACCGGGAACACTGAAGCTTTCTTT.

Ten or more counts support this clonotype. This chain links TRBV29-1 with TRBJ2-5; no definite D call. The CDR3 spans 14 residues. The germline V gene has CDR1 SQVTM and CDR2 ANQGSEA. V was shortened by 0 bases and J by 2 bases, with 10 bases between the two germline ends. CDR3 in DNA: TGCAGCGTTGAAGATATGGCAGCTCAAGAGACCCAGTACTTC. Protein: CSVEDMAAQETQYF.

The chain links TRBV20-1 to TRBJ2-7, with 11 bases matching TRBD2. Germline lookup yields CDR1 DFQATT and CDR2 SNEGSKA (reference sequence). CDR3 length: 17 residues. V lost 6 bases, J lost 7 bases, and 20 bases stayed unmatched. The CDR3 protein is CSATPIAGGLPDNEQYF. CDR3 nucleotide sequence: TGCAGTGCCACTCCCATAGCGGGGGGGTTACCTGACAATGAGCAGTACTTC.

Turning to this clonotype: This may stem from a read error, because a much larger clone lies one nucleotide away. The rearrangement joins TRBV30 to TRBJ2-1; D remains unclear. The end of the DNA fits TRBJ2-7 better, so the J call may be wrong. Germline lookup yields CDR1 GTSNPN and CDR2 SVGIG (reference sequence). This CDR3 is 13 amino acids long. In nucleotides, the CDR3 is TGTGCCTGGAGTCCCAAGGCACGCTACGAGCAGTACTTC. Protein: CAWSPKARYEQYF.

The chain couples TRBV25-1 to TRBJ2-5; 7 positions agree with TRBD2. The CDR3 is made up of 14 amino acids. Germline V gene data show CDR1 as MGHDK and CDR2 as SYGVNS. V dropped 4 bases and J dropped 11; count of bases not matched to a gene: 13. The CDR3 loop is CASSVGGGYNEQYF. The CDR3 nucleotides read TGTGCCAGCAGTGTTGGCGGGGGATACAATGAGCAGTACTTC.

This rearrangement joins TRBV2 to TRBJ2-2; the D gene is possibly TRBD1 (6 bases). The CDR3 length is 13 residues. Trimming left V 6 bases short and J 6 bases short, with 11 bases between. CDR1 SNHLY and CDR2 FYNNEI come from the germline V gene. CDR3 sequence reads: CASRLTGPGELFF. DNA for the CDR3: TGTGCCAGCAGGCTTACAGGGCCCGGGGAGCTGTTTTTT.

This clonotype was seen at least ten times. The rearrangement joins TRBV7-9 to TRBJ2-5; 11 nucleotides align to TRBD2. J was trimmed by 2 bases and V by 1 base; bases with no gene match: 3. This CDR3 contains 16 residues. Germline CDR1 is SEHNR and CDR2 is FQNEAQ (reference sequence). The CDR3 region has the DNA TGTGCCAGCAGCTTAGATGCTAGCGGGGGGCAAGAGACCCAGTACTTC. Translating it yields CASSLDASGGQETQYF.

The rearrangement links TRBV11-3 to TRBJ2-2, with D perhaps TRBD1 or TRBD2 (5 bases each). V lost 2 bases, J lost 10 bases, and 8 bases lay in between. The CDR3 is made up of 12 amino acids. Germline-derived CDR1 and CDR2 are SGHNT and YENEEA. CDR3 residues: CASSLRGEELFF. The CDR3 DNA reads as TGTGCCAGCAGCTTACGAGGGGAGGAGCTGTTTTTT.

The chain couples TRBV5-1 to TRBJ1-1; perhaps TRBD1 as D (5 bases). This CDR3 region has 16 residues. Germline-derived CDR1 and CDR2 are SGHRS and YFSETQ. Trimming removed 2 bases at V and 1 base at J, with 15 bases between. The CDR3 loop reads CASSFGGAGRNTEAFF. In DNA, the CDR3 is TGCGCCAGCAGCTTCGGAGGGGCGGGGAGGAACACTGAAGCTTTCTTT. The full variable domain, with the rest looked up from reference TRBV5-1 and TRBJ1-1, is KAGVTQTPRYLIKTRGQQVTLSCSPISGHRSVSWYQQTPGQGLQFLFEYFSETQRNKGNFPGRFSGRQFSNSRSEMNVSTLELGDSALYLCASSFGGAGRNTEAFFGQGTRLTVV.

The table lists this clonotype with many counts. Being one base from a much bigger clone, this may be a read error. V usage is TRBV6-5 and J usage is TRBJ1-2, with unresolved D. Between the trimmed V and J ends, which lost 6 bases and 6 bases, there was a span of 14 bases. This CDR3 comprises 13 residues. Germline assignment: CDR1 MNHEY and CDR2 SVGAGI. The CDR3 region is CASRRMGRDGYTF. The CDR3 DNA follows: TGTGCCAGCAGGCGGATGGGGAGGGATGGCTACACCTTC.

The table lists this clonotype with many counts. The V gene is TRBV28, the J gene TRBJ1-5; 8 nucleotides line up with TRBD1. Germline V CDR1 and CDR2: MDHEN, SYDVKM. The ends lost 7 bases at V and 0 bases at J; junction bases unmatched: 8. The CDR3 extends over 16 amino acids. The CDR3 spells CASILQGGVSNQPQHF. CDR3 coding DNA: TGTGCCAGCATCCTACAGGGGGGGGTTAGCAATCAGCCCCAGCATTTT.

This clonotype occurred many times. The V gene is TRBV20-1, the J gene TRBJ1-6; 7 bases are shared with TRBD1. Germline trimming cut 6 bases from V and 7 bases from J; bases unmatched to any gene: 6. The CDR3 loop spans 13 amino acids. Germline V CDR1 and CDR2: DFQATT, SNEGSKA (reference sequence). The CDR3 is CSATGTANSPLHF. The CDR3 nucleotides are TGCAGTGCCACCGGGACAGCCAATTCACCCCTCCACTTT.

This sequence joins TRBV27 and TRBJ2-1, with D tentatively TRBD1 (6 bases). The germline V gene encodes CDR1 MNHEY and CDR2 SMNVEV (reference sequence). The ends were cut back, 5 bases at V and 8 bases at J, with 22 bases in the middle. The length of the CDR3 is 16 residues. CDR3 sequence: CASSLRQVSGFDEQFF. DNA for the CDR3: TGTGCCAGCAGTCTCCGACAGGTTTCGGGGTTCGATGAGCAGTTCTTC.

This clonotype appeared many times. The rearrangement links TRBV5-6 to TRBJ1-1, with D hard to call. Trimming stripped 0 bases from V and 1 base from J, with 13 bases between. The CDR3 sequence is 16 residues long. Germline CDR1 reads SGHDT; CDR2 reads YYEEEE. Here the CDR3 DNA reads TGTGCCAGCAGCTTGGGGTTACTGAGCTGGAACACTGAAGCTTTCTTT. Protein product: CASSLGLLSWNTEAFF.

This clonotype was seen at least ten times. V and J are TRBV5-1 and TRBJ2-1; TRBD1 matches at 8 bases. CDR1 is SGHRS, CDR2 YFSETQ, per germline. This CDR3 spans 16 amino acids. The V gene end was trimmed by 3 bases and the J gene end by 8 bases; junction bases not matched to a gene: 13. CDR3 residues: CASSSRQGALGDEQFF. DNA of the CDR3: TGCGCCAGCAGCTCACGTCAGGGGGCCCTCGGCGATGAGCAGTTCTTC.